This entry concerns a single T cell receptor beta chain. The sample belongs to a study of T cells after yellow fever vaccination. Study-wide background: The authors prepared low-cell-number fractions using SMART-Seq v4 Ultra Low Input.

Germline values: CDR1 SNHLY, CDR2 FYNNEI. This CDR3 contains 15 residues. Germline trimming cut 7 bases from V and 6 bases from J; bases unmatched to any gene: 10. TCRdb redid the calling of the 5' RACE reads with MiXCR, one entry per CDR3 protein. The table lists 620,000 or so distinct CDR3 sequences, about 17% of them singletons. The source was PBMCs, collected about 5 days after the first yellow fever vaccination. This TCR came from a man younger than 35 who received the YFV17D yellow fever vaccine. The chain joins TRBV2 to TRBJ1-5; TRBD1 matches 9 bases. The CDR3: CASNSGTGFSQPQHF. The CDR3 nucleotides are TGTGCCAGCAACTCCGGGACAGGGTTTAGTCAGCCCCAGCATTTT.